Each of the 5 T cell receptor beta chains below was sequenced from the same sample in a study of human T cells and chemical hapten exposure. TCRdb recomputed calls from the 5' RACE reads with MiXCR, one row per CDR3 protein. The table records around 100,000 distinct CDR3 sequences, roughly 19% of them present only once. Unfractionated whole blood was the source of the extracted total RNA. These receptors originate from a human donor in good health.

This clonotype has a handful of counts. One junction end disagrees with the germline gene, perhaps due to a read error. V and J are TRBV6-1 and TRBJ1-2; the match to TRBD1 covers 8 bases. The CDR3 totals 14 residues. Germline loops: CDR1 MNHNS, CDR2 SASEGT. In nucleotides, the CDR3 is TGTGCCAGTCAGCGTGGACAGGGACTCTATGGCGACACCTTC. Protein: CASQRGQGLYGDTF.

This chain uses TRBV5-4 with TRBJ2-3; 7 nucleotides align to TRBD2. This CDR3 contains 13 residues. The V segment lost 5 bases and the J segment 6 bases; nucleotides outside the gene matches: 6. Germline V lookup: CDR1 SGHNT, CDR2 YYREEE (reference sequence). CDR3 loop: CASSGEGYDTQYF. DNA for the CDR3: TGTGCCAGCAGTGGGGAGGGGTACGATACGCAGTATTTT.

V is TRBV5-1 and J is TRBJ1-4, with 10 nucleotides matching TRBD1. The ends lost 5 bases at V and 8 bases at J; junction bases unmatched: 6. The CDR3 has 14 residues. Germline V gives CDR1 SGHRS, CDR2 YFSETQ. The CDR3 reads CASSMGQGYEKLFF. CDR3 nucleotide sequence: TGCGCCAGCAGTATGGGACAGGGGTACGAAAAACTGTTTTTT.

This clonotype occurred a few times. CDR3 coding DNA: TGTGCCAGCAGTTACGGCAGGGGTCAACAAGAGACCCAGTACTTC. Protein: CASSYGRGQQETQYF. The chain has TRBV6-5 and TRBJ2-5; D is possibly TRBD1 (6 bases). V was shortened by 2 bases and J by 2 bases, with 12 bases between the two germline ends. This CDR3 is built from 15 residues. The V gene's germline CDR1 is MNHEY and CDR2 SVGAGI.

The chain employs TRBV27 and TRBJ2-7; D possibly matches TRBD1 or TRBD2 (6 bases each). V lost 9 bases and J lost 3, with 21 bases in between. The CDR3 contains 15 residues. Germline CDR1 reads MNHEY; CDR2 reads SMNVEV (reference sequence). CDR3 residues: CASSQGGPHYYEQYF. The CDR3 nucleotides are TGTGCCAGTAGCCAAGGGGGGCCCCATTACTACGAGCAGTACTTC.